This is a list of T cell receptor beta chains from one sample in a study of CD8 T cells in ankylosing spondylitis. Each CDR3 protein is one row after TCRdb ran MiXCR on the 5' RACE reads. This sample has 250,000 to 300,000 distinct CDR3 sequences, with around 20% found just once. The sequencing input was blood, either unsorted or a sorted T cell fraction (not recorded which). The receptors stem from a male donor with ankylosing spondylitis or in good health (not recorded which). CDR3s include the opening cysteine and the closing phenylalanine or tryptophan. The order of the fields is J gene, D gene, V gene, CDR3 protein. The D gene is left open where the match is weak.

TRBJ2-1 | - | TRBV20-1 | CSARDRGLTQFF
TRBJ1-3 | - | TRBV5-6 | CASSLRQDYSGNTIYF
TRBJ2-2 | TRBD2 | TRBV20-1 | CSARDGRAAGELFF
TRBJ1-5 | TRBD1 | TRBV20-1 | CSATSTGGLSQPQHF
TRBJ2-5 | - | TRBV12-3/TRBV12-4 | CASSSPNQETQYF
TRBJ2-3 | TRBD2 | TRBV27 | CASSPPTSASTDTQYF
TRBJ1-1 | TRBD1 | TRBV5-1 | CASSFSHRDSGPLGTEAFF
TRBJ2-5 | - | TRBV9 | CASSRSPQETQYF
TRBJ1-2 | - | TRBV29-1 | CSIRVAHNYGYTF
TRBJ2-3 | TRBD2 | TRBV4-1 | CASSQPFPGLAGADTQYF
TRBJ2-2 | - | TRBV15 | CATSRDLGTSGELFF
TRBJ2-5 | - | TRBV11-1 | CASSFQGIQYF
TRBJ1-1 | TRBD1 | TRBV9 | CASSVDGQGEAFF
TRBJ2-1 | TRBD1 | TRBV12-3/TRBV12-4 | CASRRQGLAYNEQFF
TRBJ2-3 | - | TRBV7-2 | CASSLVSAGTDTQYF
TRBJ2-2 | TRBD2 | TRBV12-3/TRBV12-4 | CASRSGTSGNTGELFF
TRBJ1-2 | TRBD1 | TRBV4-1 | CASSQLTGGANYGYTF
TRBJ2-2 | - | TRBV12-3/TRBV12-4 | CASSYTGARTNTGELFF
TRBJ2-2 | TRBD1 | TRBV12-3/TRBV12-4 | CASGRTGSGVGELFF
TRBJ2-2 | TRBD2 | TRBV2 | CTSSQGLAGSFANTGELFF